The 21 T cell receptor beta chains in this list originate from one sample, sequenced in a study of blood T cell repertoires in COVID-19. The method was immunoSEQ multiplex PCR; TCRdb's version includes in-frame clones alone and lacks a portion of them. Of over 400,000 clones in the sample, approximately 91% were seen once. Sequencing was done on a sample of peripheral blood. The receptors shown here come from a woman in her fifties or sixties with COVID-19, enrolled during active disease.

This chain links TRBV6-5 with TRBJ1-3; D unclear. The germline V and J ends were trimmed by 5 bases and 0 bases, with 11 bases remaining between them. Looked up from germline, CDR1 is MNHEY and CDR2 is SVGAGI. The CDR3 contains 15 residues. The CDR3 here is CASSLRHDSGNTIYF. In nucleotides, the CDR3 is TGTGCCAGCAGTCTACGACACGACTCTGGAAACACCATATATTTT.

V usage is TRBV6-5 and J usage is TRBJ1-2; D possibly corresponds to TRBD1 (5 bases). V was trimmed by 1 base and J by 8 bases, leaving 20 bases between them. Germline V CDR1 and CDR2: MNHEY, SVGAGI. The CDR3 consists of 16 residues. For the CDR3, the DNA is TGTGCCAGCAGTTACTTTATCGAGCGGGGAGGGGAGGGCTACACCTTC. Translated, it gives CASSYFIERGGEGYTF.

This chain connects TRBV6-5 to TRBJ2-7; 10 positions match TRBD1. J gave up 7 bases and V 8 bases, and 5 bases lay outside the gene matches. The CDR3 runs 12 residues. CDR1 is MNHEY, CDR2 SVGAGI, per germline. CDR3 protein: CASGTGAGEQYF. For the CDR3, the DNA is TGTGCCAGCGGGACAGGGGCGGGAGAGCAGTACTTC.

CDR3 DNA: TGTGCCAGCAGTCGGGATTCCGACTATGGCTACACCTTC. Translation gives CASSRDSDYGYTF. The chain links TRBV2 to TRBJ1-2; no clear D. Trimming left V 5 bases short and J 3 bases short, with 10 bases between. The length of the CDR3 is 13 residues. The germline V gene has CDR1 SNHLY and CDR2 FYNNEI.

The gene calls are TRBV11-2 and TRBJ1-1, with no clear D. The CDR3 runs to 12 residues. V was clipped by 2 bases and J by 6 bases, with 7 bases between them. Germline loops: CDR1 SGHAT, CDR2 FQNNGV. As DNA, the CDR3 is TGTGCCAGCAGCTTACCTCCCGCTGAAGCTTTCTTT. Translating gives CASSLPPAEAFF.

The CDR3 loop is CAWRDRTDSELFF. The CDR3 nucleotides read TGTGCCTGGAGGGACAGGACGGACTCGGAGCTGTTTTTT. V is TRBV30 and J is TRBJ2-2; 7 bases are shared with TRBD1. V shed 3 bases, J shed 10 bases, and the junction held 8 bases outside the gene matches. Germline V gene sequence: CDR1 GTSNPN, CDR2 SVGIG (reference sequence). The CDR3 is 13 amino acids.

This clone was counted only a few times. J is TRBJ1-4 and V is TRBV5-6; D remains ambiguous. Germline CDR1 reads SGHDT; CDR2 reads YYEEEE. Deletions cut 6 bases from V and 6 bases from J, with 18 bases between. The length of the CDR3 is 15 residues. In DNA, the CDR3 is TGTGCCAGCACCTCTTCTCTCACGGGGTATGAAAAACTGTTTTTT. Amino acids: CASTSSLTGYEKLFF.

This chain links TRBV15 with TRBJ1-5, with D maybe TRBD1 (5 bases). Looked up from germline, CDR1 is LNHNV and CDR2 is YYDKDF (reference sequence). The V end lost 3 bases, the J end lost 4 bases, and 19 bases lay between the germline ends. This CDR3 contains 17 residues. DNA of the CDR3: TGTGCCACCAGCAGTTCCCGGGGACTGAGACGGAATCAGCCCCAGCATTTT. It yields the protein CATSSSRGLRRNQPQHF.

The chain joins TRBV28 to TRBJ1-6; D might be TRBD1 (6 bases). V lost 5 bases, J lost 6 bases, and 11 bases lay in between. There are 14 residues in the CDR3. Germline loops: CDR1 MDHEN, CDR2 SYDVKM. This CDR3 is CASSLGQSNSPLHF. CDR3 coding DNA: TGTGCCAGCAGTCTTGGACAGAGTAATTCACCCCTCCACTTT.

The rearrangement uses TRBV14 and TRBJ2-7, with D possibly matching TRBD1 (6 bases). Germline V gene data show CDR1 as SGHDN and CDR2 as FVKESK. V was shortened by 3 bases and J by 2 bases, with 14 bases between the two germline ends. This CDR3 has 15 amino acids. The CDR3 loop reads CASSHLTHRAYEQYF. DNA of the CDR3: TGTGCCAGCAGCCATCTGACTCACAGGGCCTACGAGCAGTACTTC.

This chain joins TRBV10-3 and TRBJ1-4; 8 bases fit TRBD1. The CDR3 length is 15 residues. Germline CDR1 is ENHRY and CDR2 is SYGVKD. After removal of 6 bases from V and 6 bases from J, the junction contained 9 bases not matched to a gene. The CDR3 is CAIRNPGTGHEKLFF. Here the CDR3 DNA reads TGTGCCATCAGGAACCCCGGGACAGGTCATGAAAAACTGTTTTTT.

CDR3 in DNA: TGCGCCAGCAGCTTGGTACAGGGGGAGGCCTATGGCTACACCTTC. This sequence encodes CASSLVQGEAYGYTF. The rearrangement uses TRBV5-1 and TRBJ1-2, with 8 bases aligning to TRBD1. V shed 0 bases and J 4 bases; nucleotides not matched to a gene: 5. The CDR3 is made up of 15 amino acids. Germline V lookup: CDR1 SGHRS, CDR2 YFSETQ.

This chain uses TRBV6-5 with TRBJ1-1; D is possibly TRBD1 (6 bases). Trimming removed 8 bases from V and 7 bases from J, with 20 bases in between. This CDR3 spans 14 amino acids. Germline V gene sequence: CDR1 MNHEY, CDR2 SVGAGI. CDR3 nucleotide sequence: TGTGCCAGCGCCGTCCGGGGGGGAGGGGGTGAAGCTTTCTTT. Translating it yields CASAVRGGGGEAFF.

V and J are TRBV3-1 (or the pseudogene TRBV3-2) and TRBJ1-1; 9 positions agree with TRBD1. Losses at the gene ends were 5 bases for V and 3 bases for J; bases not matched to a gene: 1. Looked up from germline, CDR1 is LGHDT and CDR2 is YNNKEL (reference sequence). This CDR3 is 13 amino acids long. The CDR3 DNA is TGTGCCAGCAGCGACAGGGGGGACACTGAAGCTTTCTTT. Its protein product is CASSDRGDTEAFF.

In DNA, the CDR3 is TGCGCCAGCAGCTTGGCGGTGGGGGCGGACAATGAGCAGTTCTTC. It yields the protein CASSLAVGADNEQFF. The V call is TRBV5-1, the J call TRBJ2-1; D is perhaps TRBD1 (6 bases). The CDR3 totals 15 residues. Trimming left V 0 bases short and J 5 bases short, with 12 bases between. Germline-derived CDR1 and CDR2 are SGHRS and YFSETQ.

The V gene is TRBV6-6, the J gene TRBJ1-1, with 10 bases fitting TRBD1. The CDR3 covers 14 residues. CDR1 is MNHNY, CDR2 SVGAGI, per germline (reference sequence). The ends lost 5 bases at V and 5 bases at J; junction bases unmatched: 5. CDR3 sequence: CASSRQGASTEAFF. The CDR3 coding sequence is TGTGCCAGCAGTCGACAGGGGGCAAGTACTGAAGCTTTCTTT.

This chain joins TRBV19 and TRBJ1-2; D is perhaps TRBD1 (6 bases). CDR3 size: 15 residues. Germline V gene sequence: CDR1 LNHDA, CDR2 SQIVND (reference sequence). The V end lost 6 bases, the J end lost 0 bases, and 14 bases lay between the germline ends. The CDR3 DNA reads as TGTGCCAGTAGACCAAGGGACAACCCTAACTATGGCTACACCTTC. It specifies CASRPRDNPNYGYTF.

This clone was recorded once. The chain carries TRBV4-2 and TRBJ2-7; 7 bases align to TRBD1. The CDR3 is 16 residues long. V was clipped by 0 bases and J by 2 bases; unmatched bases: 7. Per germline, CDR1 LGHNA and CDR2 YNFKEQ. In DNA form, the CDR3 reads TGTGCCAGCAGCCAAGAGTGGGGCCAGGGGGCCTACGAGCAGTACTTC. Protein product: CASSQEWGQGAYEQYF.

The chain links TRBV27 to TRBJ2-1, with D possibly being TRBD1 (6 bases). Deletions cut 4 bases from V and 10 bases from J, with 8 bases between. The CDR3 spans 11 residues. Germline values: CDR1 MNHEY, CDR2 SMNVEV (reference sequence). The CDR3 DNA is TGTGCCAGCAGTTCCGGGACAGAGCAGTTCTTC. It translates to CASSSGTEQFF.

This clone occurred a few times. The rearrangement joins TRBV27 to TRBJ2-3; TRBD2 matches at 8 bases. V lost 7 bases and J lost 4; bases outside the gene matches: 7. The CDR3 has 14 amino acids. CDR1 is MNHEY, CDR2 SMNVEV, per germline (reference sequence). In DNA form, the CDR3 reads TGTGCCAGCACCTTGGGGCGGGGGGCAGATACGCAGTATTTT. Translating gives CASTLGRGADTQYF.

V and J are TRBV28 and TRBJ2-1, with D tentatively TRBD1 (6 bases). Germline V gene data show CDR1 as MDHEN and CDR2 as SYDVKM. The CDR3 spans 15 residues. The V end was cut by 8 bases, the J end by 6 bases, with 20 bases between. The CDR3 region is CASRPTQGFFNEQFF. DNA of the CDR3: TGTGCCAGCCGCCCAACCCAGGGGTTCTTCAATGAGCAGTTCTTC.